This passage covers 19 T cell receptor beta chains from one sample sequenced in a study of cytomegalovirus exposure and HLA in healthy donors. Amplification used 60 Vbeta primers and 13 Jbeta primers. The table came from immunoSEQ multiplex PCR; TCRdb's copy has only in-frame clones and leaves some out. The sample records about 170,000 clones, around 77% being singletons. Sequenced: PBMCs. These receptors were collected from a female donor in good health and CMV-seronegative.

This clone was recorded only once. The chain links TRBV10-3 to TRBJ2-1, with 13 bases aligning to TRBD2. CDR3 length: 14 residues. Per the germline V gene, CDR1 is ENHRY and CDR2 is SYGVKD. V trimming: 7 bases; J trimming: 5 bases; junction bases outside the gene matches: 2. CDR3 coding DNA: TGTGCCATCATGGGGACTAGCGGGAACAATGAGCAGTTCTTC. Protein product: CAIMGTSGNNEQFF.

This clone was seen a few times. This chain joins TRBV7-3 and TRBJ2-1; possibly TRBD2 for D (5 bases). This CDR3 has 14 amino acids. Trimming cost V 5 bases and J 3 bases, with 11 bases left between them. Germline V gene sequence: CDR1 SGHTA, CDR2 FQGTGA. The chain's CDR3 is CASSPGGDYNEQFF. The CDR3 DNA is TGTGCCAGCAGCCCCGGAGGAGACTACAATGAGCAGTTCTTC. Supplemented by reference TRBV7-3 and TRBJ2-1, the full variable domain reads GAGVSQTPSNKVTEKGKYVELRCDPISGHTALYWYRQSLGQGPEFLIYFQGTGAADDSGLPNDRFFAVRPEGSVSTLKIQRTERGDSAVYLCASSPGGDYNEQFFGPGTRLTVL.

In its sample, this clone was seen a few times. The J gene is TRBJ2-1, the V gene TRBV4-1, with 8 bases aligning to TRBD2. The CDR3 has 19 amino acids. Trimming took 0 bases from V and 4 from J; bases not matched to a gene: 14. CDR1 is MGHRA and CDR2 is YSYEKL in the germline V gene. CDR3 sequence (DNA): TGCGCCAGCAGCCAAGATAGCTCGTCAAGCGGGGGCCGATACAATGAGCAGTTCTTC. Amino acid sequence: CASSQDSSSSGGRYNEQFF.

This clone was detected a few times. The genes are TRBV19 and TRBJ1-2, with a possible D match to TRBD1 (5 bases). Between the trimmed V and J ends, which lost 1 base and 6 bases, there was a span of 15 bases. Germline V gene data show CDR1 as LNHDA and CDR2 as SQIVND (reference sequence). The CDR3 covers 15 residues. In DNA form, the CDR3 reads TGTGCCAGTAGTATAGCACAGGTCTCTTGGGATGGCTACACCTTC. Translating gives CASSIAQVSWDGYTF.

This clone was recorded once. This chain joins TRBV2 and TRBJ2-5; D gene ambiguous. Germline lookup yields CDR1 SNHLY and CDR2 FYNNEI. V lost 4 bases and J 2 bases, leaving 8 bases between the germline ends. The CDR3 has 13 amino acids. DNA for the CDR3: TGTGCCAGCAGTGGTAACAGTCAAGAGACCCAGTACTTC. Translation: CASSGNSQETQYF.

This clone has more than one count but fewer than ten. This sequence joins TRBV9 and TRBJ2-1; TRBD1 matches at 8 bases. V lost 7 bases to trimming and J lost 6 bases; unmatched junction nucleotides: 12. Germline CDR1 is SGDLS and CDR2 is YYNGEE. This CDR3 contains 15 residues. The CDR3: CASSSDRAGGNEQFF. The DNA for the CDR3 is TGTGCCAGCTCATCGGACAGGGCAGGAGGCAATGAGCAGTTCTTC.

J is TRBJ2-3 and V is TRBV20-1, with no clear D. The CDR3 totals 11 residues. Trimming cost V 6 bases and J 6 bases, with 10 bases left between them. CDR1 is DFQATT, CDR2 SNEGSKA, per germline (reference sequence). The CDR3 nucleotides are TGCAGTGCCGATAGTCCCGATACGCAGTATTTT. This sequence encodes CSADSPDTQYF.

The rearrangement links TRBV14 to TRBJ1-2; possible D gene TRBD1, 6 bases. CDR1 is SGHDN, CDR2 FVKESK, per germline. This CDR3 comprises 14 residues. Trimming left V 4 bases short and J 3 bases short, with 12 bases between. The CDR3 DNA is TGTGCCAGCAGCCCGCTAACAGGGTACTATGGCTACACCTTC. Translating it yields CASSPLTGYYGYTF.

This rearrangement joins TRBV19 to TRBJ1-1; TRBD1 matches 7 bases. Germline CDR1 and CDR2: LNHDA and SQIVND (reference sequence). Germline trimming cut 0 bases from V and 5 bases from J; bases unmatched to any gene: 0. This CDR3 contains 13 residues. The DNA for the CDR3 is TGTGCCAGTAGTATAGACAGGGGGACTGAAGCTTTCTTT. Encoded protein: CASSIDRGTEAFF. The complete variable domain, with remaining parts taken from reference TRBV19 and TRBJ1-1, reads DGGITQSPKYLFRKEGQNVTLSCEQNLNHDAMYWYRQDPGQGLRLIYYSQIVNDFQKGDIAEGYSVSREKKESFPLTVTSAQKNPTAFYLCASSIDRGTEAFFGQGTRLTVV.

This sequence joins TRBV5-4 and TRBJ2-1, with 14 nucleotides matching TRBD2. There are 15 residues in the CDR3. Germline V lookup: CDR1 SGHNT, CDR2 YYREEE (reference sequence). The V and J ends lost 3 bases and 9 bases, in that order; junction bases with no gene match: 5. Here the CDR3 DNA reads TGTGCCAGCAGCTCGACTAGCGGGAGGGAGGGTGAGCAGTTCTTC. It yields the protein CASSSTSGREGEQFF. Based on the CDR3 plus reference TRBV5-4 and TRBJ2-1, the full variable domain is ETGVTQSPTHLIKTRGQQVTLRCSSQSGHNTVSWYQQALGQGPQFIFQYYREEENGRGNFPPRFSGLQFPNYSSELNVNALELDDSALYLCASSSTSGREGEQFFGPGTRLTVL.

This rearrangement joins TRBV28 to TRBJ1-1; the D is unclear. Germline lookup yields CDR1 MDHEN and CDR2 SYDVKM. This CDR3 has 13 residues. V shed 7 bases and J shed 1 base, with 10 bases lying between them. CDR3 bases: TGTGCCAGCACCGAACAACCGAACACTGAAGCTTTCTTT. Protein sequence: CASTEQPNTEAFF.

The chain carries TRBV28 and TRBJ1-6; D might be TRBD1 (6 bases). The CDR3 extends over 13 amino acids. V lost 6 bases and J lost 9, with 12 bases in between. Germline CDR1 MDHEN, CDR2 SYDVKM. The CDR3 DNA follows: TGTGCCAGCAGGGGGCAGGGGACTTCACCCCTCCACTTT. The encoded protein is CASRGQGTSPLHF.

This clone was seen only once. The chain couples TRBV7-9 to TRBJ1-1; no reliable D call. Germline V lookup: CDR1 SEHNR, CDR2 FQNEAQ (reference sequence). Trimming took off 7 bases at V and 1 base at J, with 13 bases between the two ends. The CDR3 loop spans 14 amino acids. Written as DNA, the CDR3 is TGTGCCAGCACCCCTGAGGAAGCGAACACTGAAGCTTTCTTT. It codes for CASTPEEANTEAFF.

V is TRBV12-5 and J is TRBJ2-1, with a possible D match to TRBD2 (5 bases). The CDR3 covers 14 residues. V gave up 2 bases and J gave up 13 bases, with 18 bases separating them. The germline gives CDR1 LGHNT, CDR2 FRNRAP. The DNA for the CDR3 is TGTGCTAGTGGTTTGCCATACCTGGAGGCTTTTCAGTTCTTC. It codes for CASGLPYLEAFQFF.

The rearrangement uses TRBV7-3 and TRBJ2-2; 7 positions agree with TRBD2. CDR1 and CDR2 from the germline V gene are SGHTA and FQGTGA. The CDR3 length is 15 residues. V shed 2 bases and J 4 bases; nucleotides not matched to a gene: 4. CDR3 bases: TGTGCCAGCAGCTTAGGGGGGGTACGCACCGGGGAGCTGTTTTTT. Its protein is CASSLGGVRTGELFF.

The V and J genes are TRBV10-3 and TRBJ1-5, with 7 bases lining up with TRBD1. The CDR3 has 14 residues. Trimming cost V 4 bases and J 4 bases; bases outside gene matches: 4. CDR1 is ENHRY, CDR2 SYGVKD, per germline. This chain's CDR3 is CAISAGGKNQPQHF. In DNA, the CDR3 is TGTGCCATCAGTGCAGGGGGGAAGAATCAGCCCCAGCATTTT.

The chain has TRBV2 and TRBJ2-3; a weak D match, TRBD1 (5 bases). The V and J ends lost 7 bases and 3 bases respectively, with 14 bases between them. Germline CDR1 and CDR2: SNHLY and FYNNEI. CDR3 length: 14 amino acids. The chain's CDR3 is CASTALRGTDTQYF. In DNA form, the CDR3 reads TGTGCCAGCACGGCCCTAAGGGGAACAGATACGCAGTATTTT. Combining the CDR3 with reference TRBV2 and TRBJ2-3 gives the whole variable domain EPEVTQTPSHQVTQMGQEVILRCVPISNHLYFYWYRQILGQKVEFLVSFYNNEISEKSEIFDDQFSVERPDGSNFTLKIRSTKLEDSAMYFCASTALRGTDTQYFGPGTRLTVL.

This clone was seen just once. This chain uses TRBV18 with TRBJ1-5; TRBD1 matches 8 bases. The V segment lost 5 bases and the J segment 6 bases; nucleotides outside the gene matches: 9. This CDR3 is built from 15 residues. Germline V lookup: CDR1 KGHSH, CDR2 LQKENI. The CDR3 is CASSVDRGEVQPQHF. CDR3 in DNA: TGTGCCAGCTCAGTAGACAGGGGAGAGGTTCAGCCCCAGCATTTT. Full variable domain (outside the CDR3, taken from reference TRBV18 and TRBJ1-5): NAGVMQNPRHLVRRRGQEARLRCSPMKGHSHVYWYRQLPEEGLKFMVYLQKENIIDESGMPKERFSAEFPKEGPSILRIQQVVRGDSAAYFCASSVDRGEVQPQHFGDGTRLSIL.

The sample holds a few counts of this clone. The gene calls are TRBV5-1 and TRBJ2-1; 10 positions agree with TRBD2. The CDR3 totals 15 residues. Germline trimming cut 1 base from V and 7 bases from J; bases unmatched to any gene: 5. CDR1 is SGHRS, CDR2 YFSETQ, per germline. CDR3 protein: CASSLKLAGMNEQFF. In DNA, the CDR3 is TGCGCCAGCAGCTTGAAACTAGCGGGGATGAATGAGCAGTTCTTC.